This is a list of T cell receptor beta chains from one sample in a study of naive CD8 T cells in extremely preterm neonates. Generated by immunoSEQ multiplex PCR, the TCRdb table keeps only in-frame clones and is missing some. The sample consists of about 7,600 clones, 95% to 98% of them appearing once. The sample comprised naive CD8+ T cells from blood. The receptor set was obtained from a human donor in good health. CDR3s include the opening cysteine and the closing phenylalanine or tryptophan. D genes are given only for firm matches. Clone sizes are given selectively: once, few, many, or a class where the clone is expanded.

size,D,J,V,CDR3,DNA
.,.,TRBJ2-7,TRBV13,CASSAGVGRYEQYF,TGTGCCAGCAGCGCAGGGGTGGGCCGCTACGAGCAGTACTTC
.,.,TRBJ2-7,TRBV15,CATSRERQVTYEQYF,TGTGCCACCAGCAGAGAACGACAGGTAACCTACGAGCAGTACTTC
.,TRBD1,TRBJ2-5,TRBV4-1,CASSSRQGQETQYF,TGCGCCAGCAGCTCACGACAGGGACAAGAGACCCAGTACTTC
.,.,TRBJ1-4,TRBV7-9,CASSLQSGDEKLFF,TGTGCCAGCAGCTTACAGTCAGGGGATGAAAAACTGTTTTTT
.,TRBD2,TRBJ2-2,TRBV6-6,CASRLGRAELFF,TGTGCCAGCAGGTTAGGGAGGGCGGAGCTGTTTTTT
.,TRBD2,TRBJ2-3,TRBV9,CASSPSGSLTDTQYF,TGTGCCAGCAGCCCTAGCGGGAGTCTGACAGATACGCAGTATTTT
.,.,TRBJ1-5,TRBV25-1,CASSGPGSARNQPQHF,TGTGCCAGCAGCGGACCGGGGTCGGCGAGGAATCAGCCCCAGCATTTT
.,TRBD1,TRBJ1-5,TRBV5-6,CASSSGTGGNQPQHF,TGTGCCAGCAGCTCCGGGACAGGGGGCAATCAGCCCCAGCATTTT
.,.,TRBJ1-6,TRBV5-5,CASSLIGRPSSYNSPLHF,TGTGCCAGCAGCTTGATTGGCAGGCCAAGCTCCTATAATTCACCCCTCCACTTT
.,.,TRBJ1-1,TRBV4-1,CASSQGPGHLVEAFF,TGCGCCAGCAGCCAAGGCCCGGGACATTTAGTTGAAGCTTTCTTT
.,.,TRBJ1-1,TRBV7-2,CASSLVGGRTEAFF,TGTGCCAGCAGCTTAGTGGGGGGAAGGACTGAAGCTTTCTTT
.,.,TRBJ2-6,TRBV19,CAADSPGTPSGANVLTF,TGTGCTGCTGATAGTCCCGGGACACCCTCTGGGGCCAACGTCCTGACTTTC
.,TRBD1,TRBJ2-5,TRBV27,CASSSLLGGRGETQYF,TGTGCCAGCAGTTCCCTCTTAGGGGGCCGAGGGGAGACCCAGTACTTC
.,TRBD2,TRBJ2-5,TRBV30,CAWEDLAGVQETQYF,TGTGCCTGGGAAGACCTAGCGGGGGTCCAAGAGACCCAGTACTTC
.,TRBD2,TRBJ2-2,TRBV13,CASSFRLAATGELFF,TGTGCCAGCAGCTTCCGCCTAGCGGCCACCGGGGAGCTGTTTTTT
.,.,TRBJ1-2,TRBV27,CASSSTDAGGYTF,TGTGCCAGCAGCTCGACAGACGCCGGGGGCTACACCTTC
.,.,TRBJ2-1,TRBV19,CASSAAPLHEQFF,TGTGCCAGTTCGGCGGCCCCTCTCCATGAGCAGTTCTTC
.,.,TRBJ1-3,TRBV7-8,CASSLERGRGNTIYF,TGTGCCAGCAGCTTAGAGCGGGGGAGAGGAAACACCATATATTTT
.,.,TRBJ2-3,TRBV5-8,CASSPRRDTQYF,TGTGCCAGCAGCCCCAGAAGAGATACGCAGTATTTT
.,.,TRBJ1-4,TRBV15,CATSRDRAASEKLFF,TGTGCCACCAGCAGAGACAGGGCCGCTAGTGAAAAACTGTTTTTT
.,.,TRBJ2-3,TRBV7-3,CASSLNAGYTDTQYF,TGTGCCAGCAGCTTAAATGCGGGCTACACAGATACGCAGTATTTT
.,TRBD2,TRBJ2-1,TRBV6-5,CASSYSASGYYNEQFF,TGTGCCAGCAGTTACTCGGCTAGCGGTTACTACAATGAGCAGTTCTTC
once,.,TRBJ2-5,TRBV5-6,CASSPPSQETQYF,TGTGCCAGCAGCCCCCCCAGTCAAGAGACCCAGTACTTC
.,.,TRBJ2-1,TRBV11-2,CASSRTLYQESSYNEQFF,TGTGCCAGCAGCCGAACCCTATACCAAGAGAGCTCCTACAATGAGCAGTTCTTC
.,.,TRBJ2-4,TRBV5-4,CASSLGTGSGENIQYF,TGTGCCAGCAGCTTGGGCACAGGGAGCGGGGAAAACATTCAGTACTTC
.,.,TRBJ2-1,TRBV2,CASSAHREKSAGEQFF,TGTGCCAGCAGTGCTCACAGGGAAAAGAGTGCGGGTGAGCAGTTCTTC
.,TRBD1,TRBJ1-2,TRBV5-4,CAILQGAEGYTF,TGTGCCATCCTACAGGGGGCCGAGGGCTACACCTTC
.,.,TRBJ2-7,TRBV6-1,CASNGGPYEQYF,TGTGCCAGCAACGGAGGGCCCTACGAGCAGTACTTC
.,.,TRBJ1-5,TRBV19,CASSIDDRYSNQPQHF,TGTGCCAGTAGTATAGACGACAGATATAGCAATCAGCCCCAGCATTTT
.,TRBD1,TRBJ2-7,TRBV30,CAWSTGQGSYEQYF,TGTGCCTGGAGCACTGGACAGGGTTCCTACGAGCAGTACTTC
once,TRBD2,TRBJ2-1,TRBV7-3,CASSETSGSNEQFF,TGTGCCAGCAGCGAGACTAGCGGGAGCAATGAGCAGTTCTTC
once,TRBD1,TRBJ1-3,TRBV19,CASSMDRGFGNTIYF,TGTGCCAGTAGTATGGACAGGGGCTTTGGAAACACCATATATTTT